This entry concerns a single TCR beta chain. The antigen remains undetermined. Tregs were sorted as CD4+CD25+CD127-/low cells. CDR1 is DFQATT and CDR2 is SNEGSKA in the germline V gene (reference sequence). The CDR3 runs to 15 residues. Trimming removed 5 bases from V and 0 bases from J; junction bases left unmatched: 6. Findings of the study overall: Whole repertoires were not studied in the larger cohort, only one V-J beta rearrangement. Greatest tumor Treg TCR overlap was with tumor naive CD4+ cells. Tumor memory CD4+ T cell TCR gene usage was found to cluster with blood and lymph node memory CD4+ cells and with lymph node naive CD4+ cells.

Full-length variable regions came from constant-region reverse primers plus semi-nested Nested Universal Primer A PCR. TCRdb used MiXCR to reprocess the 5' RACE reads, holding one entry per CDR3 protein. Here the sample spans about 57,000 distinct CDR3 sequences, approximately 27% being singletons. The clonotype was recovered from a female donor with breast cancer. The rearrangement joins TRBV20-1 to TRBJ2-3; 9 nucleotides align to TRBD2. Material for sequencing was tumor-infiltrating Tregs sorted from the breast tumor. The chain's CDR3 is CSAQDSGSSTDTQYF. The DNA of the CDR3 is TGCAGTGCTCAAGATAGCGGGAGTAGCACAGATACGCAGTATTTT.